The rows below give T cell receptor beta chains drawn from one sample of a study of T cells in Graves' hyperthyroidism and ophthalmopathy. TCRdb called the multiplex PCR reads again in MiXCR, with one record for every CDR3 protein. Found here are hundreds of thousands of distinct CDR3 sequences, 38% of them singletons; the top ten hold more than 7%. Sequencing input: blood. All receptors derive from a man aged 18-30 years with Graves' hyperthyroidism. CDR3s include the opening cysteine and the closing phenylalanine or tryptophan. A D gene is named only where the DNA matches it firmly. The listing skips clone size in some rows; elsewhere it reads once, few, many or a size class.

many	TRBD1	TRBV9	TRBJ1-5	CASSVGTGHNQPQHF	TGTGCCAGCAGCGTAGGGACAGGTCACAATCAGCCCCAGCATTTT
few	NA	TRBV12-3/TRBV12-4	TRBJ1-1	CASSYSIGNTEAFF	TGTGCCAGCAGTTACTCGATCGGGAACACTGAAGCTTTCTTT
once	NA	TRBV20-1	TRBJ1-1	CSARDAGEEDTEAFF	TGCAGTGCTAGAGATGCGGGGGAAGAGGACACTGAAGCTTTCTTT
NA	NA	TRBV5-1	TRBJ1-5	CASSLERNRDQPRHF	TGCGCCAGCAGCTTAGAAAGGAATAGGGATCAGCCCCGGCATTTT
NA	TRBD1	TRBV5-5	TRBJ1-5	CASSLEGGFQPQHF	TGTGCCAGCAGCTTGGAAGGGGGCTTTCAGCCCCAGCATTTT
many	TRBD1	TRBV5-8	TRBJ2-7	CASTGTGVYEQYF	TGTGCCAGCACCGGGACAGGGGTCTACGAGCAGTACTTC
NA	NA	TRBV20-1	TRBJ2-7	CSARDLGGQTYEQYF	TGCAGTGCTAGAGATCTGGGGGGACAAACCTACGAGCAGTACTTC
few	NA	TRBV6-1	TRBJ2-5	CASKRETKETQYF	TGTGCCAGTAAACGGGAGACTAAAGAGACCCAGTACTTC
once	TRBD2	TRBV9	TRBJ2-3	CASSVEAGGPTGDTQYF	TGTGCCAGCAGCGTAGAAGCGGGAGGGCCAACGGGAGATACGCAGTATTTT
few	TRBD1	TRBV11-2	TRBJ2-7	CASSTTGFLNEQYF	TGTGCCAGCAGCACGACAGGGTTCCTGAACGAGCAGTACTTC
NA	NA	TRBV29-1	TRBJ1-2	CSVGSGTAYGYTF	TGCAGCGTTGGAAGCGGGACCGCCTATGGCTACACCTTC
NA	NA	TRBV20-1	TRBJ1-4	CSASPRAGEIEKLFF	TGCAGTGCTAGTCCGAGGGCAGGGGAGATAGAAAAACTGTTTTTT
few	NA	TRBV20-1	TRBJ1-1	CSARWGLQTEAFF	TGCAGTGCTAGGTGGGGGCTTCAGACTGAAGCTTTCTTT
NA	NA	TRBV3-1	TRBJ2-5	CASSLHSRRGETQYF	TGTGCCAGCAGCCTGCATTCTCGTCGGGGGGAGACCCAGTACTTC
NA	NA	TRBV15	TRBJ2-6	CATSSYGGAGANVLTF	TGTGCCACCAGCAGTTACGGCGGGGCTGGGGCCAACGTCCTGACTTTC
many	NA	TRBV19	TRBJ1-1	CASSLKRGGSKNTEAFF	TGTGCCAGTAGTCTTAAAAGGGGGGGGTCGAAGAACACTGAAGCTTTCTTT
few	NA	TRBV7-9	TRBJ1-2	CASSLRDDYTF	TGTGCCAGCAGCCTAAGGGACGACTACACCTTC
many	TRBD1	TRBV7-9	TRBJ1-2	CASSPQGHRYTF	TGTGCCAGCAGCCCACAGGGGCATCGCTACACCTTC
few	NA	TRBV7-9	TRBJ1-3	CASSLVLSGNTIYF	TGTGCCAGCAGCTTAGTTCTATCGGGAAACACCATATATTTT
NA	TRBD1	TRBV4-3	TRBJ1-2	CASSLQQGIEGYTF	TGCGCCAGCAGCCTCCAACAGGGGATCGAGGGCTACACCTTC
NA	NA	TRBV25-1	TRBJ1-1	CASVVRTNTEAFF	TGTGCCAGCGTTGTTAGGACGAACACTGAAGCTTTCTTT
few	NA	TRBV7-2	TRBJ1-6	CASSPSSGTSSSPLHF	TGTGCCAGCAGCCCATCCAGCGGGACATCAAGTTCACCCCTCCACTTT
NA	NA	TRBV10-3	TRBJ2-7	CAISESGDFNYEQYF	TGTGCCATCAGTGAGTCGGGAGATTTTAACTACGAGCAGTACTTC
NA	NA	TRBV7-2	TRBJ1-6	CASSLGSSSYNSPLHF	TGTGCCAGCAGCCTGGGCAGCAGCTCCTATAATTCACCCCTCCACTTT
few	TRBD2	TRBV2	TRBJ2-7	CASSSGTTTGEQYF	TGTGCCAGCAGCTCCGGGACTACCACCGGGGAGCAGTACTTC
NA	NA	TRBV12-3/TRBV12-4	TRBJ1-5	CASSYRANQPQHF	TGTGCCAGCAGTTACAGGGCGAATCAGCCCCAGCATTTT
NA	NA	TRBV20-1	TRBJ2-7	CSAPDGGSEQYF	TGCAGTGCTCCCGACGGGGGATCCGAGCAGTACTTC
NA	NA	TRBV24-1	TRBJ1-6	CATSDSAAGYNSPLHF	TGTGCCACCAGTGATTCCGCCGCGGGTTATAATTCACCCCTCCACTTT
NA	NA	TRBV6-1	TRBJ1-1	CASSVLMGTEAFF	TGTGCCAGCAGTGTCCTTATGGGGACTGAAGCTTTCTTT
NA	TRBD1	TRBV20-1	TRBJ1-6	CSAFSGGTGDSPLHF	TGCAGTGCTTTCTCCGGAGGGACAGGGGACTCACCCCTCCACTTT
NA	NA	TRBV12-3/TRBV12-4	TRBJ2-6	CAGSFPGANVLTF	TGTGCCGGCAGTTTCCCCGGGGCCAACGTCCTGACTTTC
NA	NA	TRBV14	TRBJ2-7	CASSQDRDQRRGQRGYEQYF	TGTGCCAGCAGCCAAGATCGGGACCAGCGGCGCGGCCAGAGGGGATACGAGCAGTACTTC
NA	TRBD1	TRBV29-1	TRBJ1-2	CSLGQGVYGYTF	TGCAGCCTCGGACAGGGAGTATATGGCTACACCTTC
NA	TRBD2	TRBV20-1	TRBJ2-5	CSGLAGETQYF	TGCAGTGGGCTAGCGGGAGAGACCCAGTACTTC
NA	NA	TRBV24-1	TRBJ2-1	CATRGATYNEQFF	TGTGCCACCAGGGGGGCTACCTACAATGAGCAGTTCTTC
few	TRBD1	TRBV11-2	TRBJ1-2	CASSPDPDRVHGYTF	TGTGCCAGCAGCCCCGACCCGGACAGGGTGCATGGCTACACCTTC
NA	NA	TRBV4-3	TRBJ2-5	CASSQDGGKQETQYF	TGCGCCAGCAGCCAAGATGGGGGGAAGCAAGAGACCCAGTACTTC
few	TRBD2	TRBV9	TRBJ2-5	CASSVSGRLQETQYF	TGTGCCAGCAGCGTCTCCGGGAGGCTTCAAGAGACCCAGTACTTC
NA	NA	TRBV2	TRBJ1-5	CASIVGQGGQPQHF	TGTGCCAGCATAGTCGGGCAGGGTGGTCAGCCCCAGCATTTT
NA	TRBD1	TRBV9	TRBJ2-2	CASSVIWGQGELFF	TGTGCCAGCAGCGTAATTTGGGGACAGGGGGAGCTGTTTTTT
few	NA	TRBV29-1	TRBJ1-1	CSFLRNTEAFF	TGCAGCTTCCTGAGGAACACTGAAGCTTTCTTT
NA	NA	TRBV20-1	TRBJ2-7	CGREIRDTLCEQYF	TGCGGAAGAGAGATCCGGGACACCCTCTGCGAGCAGTACTTC
NA	NA	TRBV29-1	TRBJ1-3	CSVEDGGGTSGNTIYF	TGCAGCGTTGAAGATGGGGGGGGGACGTCTGGAAACACCATATATTTT
NA	TRBD1	TRBV29-1	TRBJ1-1	CSVDTGVAEAFF	TGCAGCGTTGATACAGGGGTAGCTGAAGCTTTCTTT
many	TRBD1	TRBV29-1	TRBJ1-1	CSVPGQGATEAFF	TGCAGCGTCCCCGGACAGGGGGCTACTGAAGCTTTCTTT
NA	TRBD1	TRBV29-1	TRBJ1-1	CSVAAGQGLITNTEAFF	TGCAGCGTTGCCGCGGGACAGGGCCTAATAACGAACACTGAAGCTTTCTTT
many	TRBD1	TRBV7-2	TRBJ1-5	CASSPPGLQGANQPQHF	TGTGCCAGCAGCCCACCTGGGCTACAGGGGGCAAATCAGCCCCAGCATTTT
many	NA	TRBV14	TRBJ1-1	CASSQFGRNTEAFF	TGTGCCAGCAGCCAATTCGGGAGGAACACTGAAGCTTTCTTT
few	NA	TRBV6-6	TRBJ1-5	CASSPTPDSRNQPQHF	TGTGCCAGCAGCCCAACCCCGGACAGCCGCAATCAGCCCCAGCATTTT
NA	NA	TRBV7-9	TRBJ1-5	CASSSTTESNQPQHF	TGTGCCAGCAGCTCGACGACAGAGAGTAATCAGCCCCAGCATTTT
many	NA	TRBV29-1	TRBJ1-1	CSVWGGTEAFF	TGCAGCGTTTGGGGGGGCACTGAAGCTTTCTTT
NA	NA	TRBV7-9	TRBJ2-7	CASKSGGPEQYF	TGTGCCAGCAAATCCGGGGGGCCCGAGCAGTACTTC
many	NA	TRBV29-1	TRBJ2-6	CSVEVGGGANVLTF	TGCAGCGTTGAAGTAGGGGGTGGGGCCAACGTCCTGACTTTC
few	NA	TRBV2	TRBJ2-7	CASSASGSYSYEQYF	TGTGCCAGCAGTGCTAGTGGGAGCTACTCCTACGAGCAGTACTTC
few	NA	TRBV5-1	TRBJ1-3	CASTGRGDGNTIYF	TGTGCCAGCACCGGCCGTGGGGATGGAAACACCATATATTTT